The 14 T cell receptor beta chains listed next were all sequenced from one sample in a study of CD8+ T cells in alopecia areata. Documented treatment: oral pan-JAK inhibitor, 5-10 mg twice daily. Extracted from the samples, RNA was reverse transcribed into cDNA to serve as the sequencing template. Sequencing used immunoSEQ multiplex PCR; TCRdb keeps in-frame clones, though not all of them. The repertoire holds under 350,000 clones, with 55% to 75% as singletons. The specimen comprised CD4+ T cells sorted from blood, sampled at week 24, from a patient treated with tofacitinib. These receptors were taken from a human donor with alopecia areata.

The genes are TRBV27 and TRBJ1-5; no firm D call. With 4 bases removed from V and 4 bases from J, the gap between germline ends came to 14 bases. Germline assignment: CDR1 MNHEY and CDR2 SMNVEV (reference sequence). This CDR3 region has 15 residues. CDR3 coding DNA: TGTGCCAGCAGTTCCCTACCGGTGGGAAATCAGCCCCAGCATTTT. Protein product: CASSSLPVGNQPQHF.

In DNA form, the CDR3 reads TGCAGTGCAGTGGTCCAAGAGACCCAGTACTTC. Translating it yields CSAVVQETQYF. The chain carries TRBV20-1 and TRBJ2-5; no clear D. V lost 6 bases and J 1 base, leaving 6 bases between the germline ends. CDR3 length: 11 amino acids. Germline values: CDR1 DFQATT, CDR2 SNEGSKA (reference sequence).

The chain is built from TRBV30 and TRBJ1-2; 7 positions match TRBD1. The CDR3 extends over 15 amino acids. Germline loops: CDR1 GTSNPN, CDR2 SVGIG (reference sequence). Trimming took 0 bases from V and 0 from J; bases not matched to a gene: 4. CDR3 in DNA: TGTGCCTGGAGTGTAGGGACAGTGGCTAACTATGGCTACACCTTC. Protein: CAWSVGTVANYGYTF.

The chain employs TRBV7-3 and TRBJ2-2, with 7 bases fitting TRBD1. Germline-derived CDR1 and CDR2 are SGHTA and FQGTGA. The CDR3 runs 16 residues. J lost 4 bases, V lost 5 bases, and 10 bases had no gene match. The CDR3 here is CASSLGSGGGTGELFF. The CDR3 DNA reads as TGTGCCAGCAGCCTCGGATCAGGGGGTGGCACCGGGGAGCTGTTTTTT.

The V call is TRBV30, the J call TRBJ1-1; D possibly corresponds to TRBD1 (6 bases). V lost 5 bases and J lost 1, with 8 bases in between. The germline V gene encodes CDR1 GTSNPN and CDR2 SVGIG (reference sequence). The CDR3 totals 12 residues. The chain's CDR3 is CAWGQPNTEAFF. The CDR3 nucleotides are TGTGCCTGGGGACAGCCGAACACTGAAGCTTTCTTT.

Concerning this clone: An end of the junction differs from the germline gene, which may be a read error. The chain couples TRBV7-7 to TRBJ2-3; 7 bases agree with TRBD2. The CDR3 runs to 14 residues. Germline loops: CDR1 SSHAT, CDR2 FNYEAQ (reference sequence). The DNA for the CDR3 is TGTGCTAGCAGCTTAGAGGCTAGCGGACCCAGGCAGTATTTT. Its protein is CASSLEASGPRQYF.

The rearrangement joins TRBV28 to TRBJ2-5; 7 bases match TRBD2. Germline loops: CDR1 MDHEN, CDR2 SYDVKM. The V segment lost 6 bases and the J segment 2 bases; nucleotides outside the gene matches: 3. The CDR3 contains 13 residues. The CDR3 is CASSLSGQETQYF. CDR3 DNA: TGTGCCAGCAGCCTTAGCGGGCAAGAGACCCAGTACTTC.

This clone has a handful of counts. This chain joins TRBV9 and TRBJ2-1, with 8 bases matching TRBD2. V was pared by 4 bases and J by 2 bases, with 2 bases of the junction left unmatched. The germline gives CDR1 SGDLS, CDR2 YYNGEE. This CDR3 region has 14 residues. In nucleotides, the CDR3 is TGTGCCAGCAGCTTGCGGGGGGCCTACAATGAGCAGTTCTTC. It is translated as CASSLRGAYNEQFF.

The rearrangement uses TRBV29-1 and TRBJ2-5, with D maybe TRBD2 (6 bases). V shed 3 bases and J shed 5 bases, with 7 bases lying between them. The CDR3 spans 11 residues. CDR1 is SQVTM and CDR2 is ANQGSEA in the germline V gene. The DNA of the CDR3 is TGCAGCGTTGAGGAGGGGGAGACCCAGTACTTC. Translation gives CSVEEGETQYF.

The rearrangement uses TRBV19 and TRBJ1-2, with D tentatively TRBD1 (5 bases). The CDR3 has 15 residues. Germline lookup yields CDR1 LNHDA and CDR2 SQIVND (reference sequence). V gave up 5 bases and J gave up 8 bases, with 21 bases separating them. The CDR3 DNA reads TGTGCCAGTAGTCCTACTGTGGGGACCCGCAGGGGCTACACCTTC. This gives the protein CASSPTVGTRRGYTF.

CDR3 DNA sequence: TGTGCCAGCACCCCAACCGGGACTAGCGGAGTAGATACGCAGTATTTT. Translating it yields CASTPTGTSGVDTQYF. J is TRBJ2-3 and V is TRBV5-4, with TRBD2 matching 11 bases. The CDR3 extends over 16 amino acids. Germline assignment: CDR1 SGHNT and CDR2 YYREEE (reference sequence). V lost 6 bases and J lost 5; bases outside the gene matches: 11.

This clone was seen a handful of times. The CDR3 sequence is CASSSLKSDRGHGYTF. The CDR3 nucleotides read TGCGCCAGCAGCTCCCTAAAATCTGACAGGGGCCATGGCTACACCTTC. J is TRBJ1-2 and V is TRBV5-1; 8 nucleotides line up with TRBD1. Germline CDR1 SGHRS, CDR2 YFSETQ. The CDR3 sequence is 16 residues long. Losses at the gene ends were 3 bases for V and 6 bases for J; bases not matched to a gene: 13. Together with reference TRBV5-1 and TRBJ1-2, the CDR3 gives the full variable domain: KAGVTQTPRYLIKTRGQQVTLSCSPISGHRSVSWYQQTPGQGLQFLFEYFSETQRNKGNFPGRFSGRQFSNSRSEMNVSTLELGDSALYLCASSSLKSDRGHGYTFGSGTRLTVV.

This clone appeared a few times. The chain has TRBV25-1 and TRBJ2-1; the D gene is possibly TRBD2 (5 bases). The germline CDR1 and CDR2 sequences are MGHDK and SYGVNS. The V and J ends lost 6 bases and 2 bases respectively, with 8 bases between them. The CDR3 length is 13 residues. The CDR3 region is CASRGRAYNEQFF. CDR3 nucleotide sequence: TGTGCCAGCAGGGGGAGAGCCTACAATGAGCAGTTCTTC.

This chain connects TRBV4-2 to TRBJ1-1, with 10 bases that match TRBD1. V dropped 0 bases and J dropped 3; count of bases not matched to a gene: 10. This CDR3 is 18 amino acids long. The germline V gene encodes CDR1 LGHNA and CDR2 YNFKEQ. As DNA, the CDR3 is TGTGCCAGCAGCCAAGACCACCACCGTGGACAGGGGGACACTGAAGCTTTCTTT. This gives the protein CASSQDHHRGQGDTEAFF.